Below, 16 T cell receptor beta chains from the same sample are listed, as sequenced in a study of blood T cell repertoires in COVID-19. Here immunoSEQ multiplex PCR was the method, and the copy in TCRdb shows in-frame clones only, minus some. Among about 85,000 clones listed, roughly 84% were seen once. Material for sequencing was peripheral blood. Receptors were obtained from a man between 70 and 80 years old with acute or convalescent COVID-19.

V usage is TRBV6-2 or TRBV6-3 and J usage is TRBJ1-5; D is ambiguous. CDR3 length equals 15 residues. Trimming removed 1 base at V and 0 bases at J, with 7 bases between. In germline, CDR1 is MNHEY, CDR2 SVGEGT. The CDR3 sequence: CASSYYGLSNQPQHF. The CDR3, as DNA: TGTGCCAGCAGTTACTATGGGCTTAGCAATCAGCCCCAGCATTTT.

The V gene is TRBV5-1, the J gene TRBJ2-2; D is unresolved. The V end was cut by 0 bases, the J end by 3 bases, with 9 bases between. The germline V gene encodes CDR1 SGHRS and CDR2 YFSETQ. This CDR3 region has 15 residues. In DNA form, the CDR3 reads TGCGCCAGCAGCTTGGATGGTAGCCACACCGGGGAGCTGTTTTTT. This gives the protein CASSLDGSHTGELFF.

J is TRBJ1-5 and V is TRBV15, with D hard to call. Germline V gene data show CDR1 as LNHNV and CDR2 as YYDKDF (reference sequence). Trimming removed 4 bases at V and 0 bases at J, with 13 bases between. The CDR3 is 16 amino acids. The CDR3 sequence is CATSMGSVRSNQPQHF. The CDR3 bases are TGTGCCACCAGCATGGGGAGTGTACGTAGCAATCAGCCCCAGCATTTT.

V gene TRBV5-6 combines with J gene TRBJ1-5; D ambiguous. Trimming took 1 base from V and 3 from J, leaving 5 bases between them. Germline lookup yields CDR1 SGHDT and CDR2 YYEEEE. CDR3 length: 13 residues. Written as DNA, the CDR3 is TGTGCCAGCAGCTTGCAGTCCAATCAGCCCCAGCATTTT. It yields the protein CASSLQSNQPQHF.

This rearrangement joins TRBV3-1 (or the pseudogene TRBV3-2) to TRBJ2-5; D not certain. The CDR3 length is 11 residues. V was shortened by 4 bases and J by 4 bases, with 4 bases between the two germline ends. The germline V gene encodes CDR1 LGHDT and CDR2 YNNKEL (reference sequence). The chain's CDR3 is CASSRRETQYF. The CDR3 DNA sequence: TGTGCCAGCAGCCGCAGAGAGACCCAGTACTTC.

This clone has just a few counts. This chain joins TRBV2 and TRBJ1-1, with D unclear. V dropped 6 bases and J dropped 6 bases, with 11 bases sitting between them. CDR3 length: 12 residues. Germline V gene sequence: CDR1 SNHLY, CDR2 FYNNEI. The CDR3 region is CASRPQRAEAFF. DNA of the CDR3: TGTGCCAGCAGGCCACAGAGGGCTGAAGCTTTCTTT.

This rearrangement joins TRBV24-1 to TRBJ2-1; D is unresolved. Trimming stripped 1 base from V and 0 bases from J, with 6 bases between. Germline CDR1 reads KGHDR; CDR2 reads SFDVKD. The CDR3 covers 15 residues. Written as DNA, the CDR3 is TGTGCCACCAGTGATTTACAGAGCTCCTACAATGAGCAGTTCTTC. Translating it yields CATSDLQSSYNEQFF.

The rearrangement joins TRBV2 to TRBJ1-1, with D uncertain. This CDR3 comprises 14 residues. Trimming took off 6 bases at V and 1 base at J, with 12 bases between the two ends. CDR1 and CDR2 (germline): SNHLY, FYNNEI. The CDR3 bases are TGTGCCAGCAGCCACCCCGGTGGGAACACTGAAGCTTTCTTT. Translated: CASSHPGGNTEAFF.

This clone is a singleton in its sample. V gene TRBV4-1 combines with J gene TRBJ2-2; TRBD1 agrees at 7 bases. Germline loops: CDR1 MGHRA, CDR2 YSYEKL. After removal of 0 bases from V and 2 bases from J, the junction contained 6 bases not matched to a gene. The CDR3 consists of 17 residues. The CDR3 loop reads CASSQDSRGGNTGELFF. Written as DNA, the CDR3 is TGCGCCAGCAGCCAAGACTCTAGAGGGGGCAACACCGGGGAGCTGTTTTTT.

V usage is TRBV5-8 and J usage is TRBJ2-3, with a possible D match to TRBD1 (6 bases). V was clipped by 4 bases and J by 1 base, with 19 bases between them. The CDR3 spans 17 residues. Germline lookup yields CDR1 SGHTS and CDR2 YDEGEE. CDR3 loop: CASSGLRTVWGTDTQYF. CDR3 coding DNA: TGTGCCAGCAGCGGACTGCGGACAGTTTGGGGCACAGATACGCAGTATTTT.

The chain links TRBV27 to TRBJ2-1, with 8 positions matching TRBD2. CDR1 is MNHEY and CDR2 is SMNVEV in the germline V gene (reference sequence). The CDR3 has 15 amino acids. V trimming: 5 bases; J trimming: 0 bases; junction bases outside the gene matches: 3. DNA of the CDR3: TGTGCCAGCAGTCAGCGGGGGAGCTCCTACAATGAGCAGTTCTTC. Translation: CASSQRGSSYNEQFF.

The chain is built from TRBV12-3 or TRBV12-4 and TRBJ1-2; TRBD1 matches at 8 bases. V gave up 7 bases and J gave up 7 bases; unmatched junction bases: 5. CDR3 size: 12 residues. CDR3 nucleotides: TGTGCCAGCAAGACAGGGGAAGGTGGCTACACCTTC. Encoded protein: CASKTGEGGYTF.

This clone has only one observation. V gene TRBV6-5 combines with J gene TRBJ1-1; TRBD1 aligns across 8 bases. Per germline, CDR1 MNHEY and CDR2 SVGAGI. The length of the CDR3 is 15 residues. J lost 3 bases, V lost 6 bases, and 9 bases had no gene match. The CDR3 DNA reads TGTGCCAGCAGATCTTGGACAGGGTCCCACACTGAAGCTTTCTTT. This codes for CASRSWTGSHTEAFF.

The rearrangement joins TRBV5-4 to TRBJ1-2, with D tentatively TRBD1 (5 bases). Trimming took off 0 bases at V and 5 bases at J, with 8 bases between the two ends. The CDR3 is 13 amino acids. Germline CDR1 and CDR2: SGHNT and YYREEE (reference sequence). CDR3 nucleotide sequence: TGTGCCAGCAGCTTGGGGGGCGAATATGGCTACACCTTC. This codes for CASSLGGEYGYTF.

This chain links TRBV19 with TRBJ2-1; D possibly corresponds to TRBD1 (5 bases). The CDR3 runs 15 residues. The V end lost 1 base, the J end lost 7 bases, and 14 bases lay between the germline ends. CDR1 LNHDA and CDR2 SQIVND come from the germline V gene (reference sequence). The DNA for the CDR3 is TGTGCCAGTAGTATAGGGGCAGGGTTTTCGAATGAGCAGTTCTTC. It encodes CASSIGAGFSNEQFF.

This chain uses TRBV7-3 with TRBJ1-1; no clear D. The CDR3 has 13 amino acids. Trimming shortened V by 4 bases and J by 1 base, and 7 bases separated the two germline ends. The germline CDR1 and CDR2 sequences are SGHTA and FQGTGA. The CDR3 nucleotides read TGTGCCAGCAGCTCCCGGGAGAACACTGAAGCTTTCTTT. Amino acid sequence: CASSSRENTEAFF.